The 18 T cell receptor beta chains listed next were all sequenced from one sample in a study of CXCR3-negative and CXCR3-positive naive CD8 T cells. Their antigens are not known. Study results and caveats: Naive cells that were CXCR3-positive had more hydrophobic TRB CDR3s (compared with CXCR3-negative naive cells).

The TRB libraries of cDNA were built by UMI-labeled 5' RACE. TCRdb reprocessed the 5' RACE reads and stores each CDR3 protein as one record, lacking DNA. The table counts about 150,000 distinct CDR3 sequences; 0.45% to 0.55% lies in the top ten. Source material: naive CXCR3+ CD8+ T cells from blood. Subset meaning: CD45RO-CCR7+CD27+CD95- naive CD8+ T cells expressing CXCR3 (TNR3+). The origin of the receptors is a human donor in good health. Some clones in this sample may be carry-over from other donors' samples.

The V call is TRBV15, the J call TRBJ1-2; TCRdb indicates TRBD1, and absent DNA this call remains unverified. This CDR3 comprises 14 residues. CDR1 and CDR2 (germline): LNHNV, YYDKDF (reference sequence). The CDR3 protein is CATSPGQGNYGYTF.

The chain joins TRBV28 to TRBJ2-7; the TCRdb D gene call, TRBD1, has no DNA to confirm it. Germline values: CDR1 MDHEN, CDR2 SYDVKM. The CDR3 spans 13 residues. The CDR3 spells CASSLRGPHEQYF. Supplemented by reference TRBV28 and TRBJ2-7, the full variable domain reads DVKVTQSSRYLVKRTGEKVFLECVQDMDHENMFWYRQDPGLGLRLIYFSYDVKMKEKGDIPEGYSVSREKKERFSLILESASTNQTSMYLCASSLRGPHEQYFGPGTRLTVT.

The chain joins TRBV25-1 to TRBJ2-5; TCRdb outputs TRBD2, but without DNA this stays unchecked. The CDR3 loop spans 17 amino acids. Per germline, CDR1 MGHDK and CDR2 SYGVNS. The CDR3 sequence is CASSEYMDGRMGETQYF. Based on the CDR3 plus reference TRBV25-1 and TRBJ2-5, the full variable domain is EADIYQTPRYLVIGTGKKITLECSQTMGHDKMYWYQQDPGMELHLIHYSYGVNSTEKGDLSSESTVSRIRTEHFPLTLESARPSHTSQYLCASSEYMDGRMGETQYFGPGTRLLVL.

This chain joins TRBV5-1 and TRBJ1-3; TCRdb's D call, TRBD1, is unchecked because there is no DNA. The CDR3 has 20 amino acids. The germline CDR1 and CDR2 sequences are SGHRS and YFSETQ. The CDR3 sequence is CASSLDQDRGNLNSGNTIYF. The complete variable domain, with remaining parts taken from reference TRBV5-1 and TRBJ1-3, reads KAGVTQTPRYLIKTRGQQVTLSCSPISGHRSVSWYQQTPGQGLQFLFEYFSETQRNKGNFPGRFSGRQFSNSRSEMNVSTLELGDSALYLCASSLDQDRGNLNSGNTIYFGEGSWLTVV.

The rearrangement uses TRBV3-1 and TRBJ2-7; TCRdb's D call, TRBD1, is unchecked because there is no DNA. CDR1 and CDR2 (germline): LGHDT, YNNKEL (reference sequence). The CDR3 is 15 residues long. The CDR3 is CASSQDEYRTYEQYF.

This chain's CDR3 is CATSRDRSGGHWNEQFF. The chain uses TRBV15 and TRBJ2-1; the TCRdb D gene call, TRBD1, has no DNA to confirm it. From germline, CDR1 is LNHNV and CDR2 YYDKDF (reference sequence). The CDR3 is made up of 17 amino acids. Full variable domain (remainder filled in from reference TRBV15 and TRBJ2-1): DAMVIQNPRYQVTQFGKPVTLSCSQTLNHNVMYWYQQKSSQAPKLLFHYYDKDFNNEADTPDNFQSRRPNTSFCFLDIRSPGLGDTAMYLCATSRDRSGGHWNEQFFGPGTRLTVL.

This chain joins TRBV29-1 and TRBJ2-3; TCRdb's assignment of TRBD1 cannot be checked, as there is no DNA. The CDR3 sequence is 14 residues long. Germline loops: CDR1 SQVTM, CDR2 ANQGSEA. The CDR3 loop reads CSTLGGSQTDTQYF.

The V call is TRBV12-2, the J call TRBJ1-5; TCRdb lists TRBD1, though no DNA is available to test this call. TRBV12-2 is designated a pseudogene. This CDR3 has 14 amino acids. CDR3 loop: CASRSDSHNQPQHF.

V usage is TRBV20-1 and J usage is TRBJ2-1; the D gene TCRdb calls, TRBD2, cannot be checked with no DNA. The CDR3 covers 15 residues. CDR1 and CDR2 from the germline V gene are DFQATT and SNEGSKA (reference sequence). This CDR3 reads CSARDPSRLANEQFF.

This chain connects TRBV19 to TRBJ2-7; TCRdb designates TRBD2, a call that cannot be tested without DNA. The CDR3 is 14 residues long. In germline, CDR1 is LNHDA, CDR2 SQIVND (reference sequence). Here the CDR3 reads CASSISSDFTEQYF.

The chain combines TRBV6-1 with TRBJ2-5; the D gene TCRdb calls, TRBD1, cannot be checked with no DNA. There are 13 residues in the CDR3. Germline CDR1 MNHNS, CDR2 SASEGT. CDR3 residues: CASRTGTGRTQYF.

The rearrangement joins TRBV29-1 to TRBJ2-7; TCRdb gives TRBD2 as the D gene, but with no DNA this cannot be confirmed. The CDR3 extends over 15 amino acids. CDR1 and CDR2 (germline): SQVTM, ANQGSEA. This CDR3 reads CSVILNREGLGEQYF.

The rearrangement links TRBV7-2 to TRBJ1-5; with no DNA, the TCRdb D assignment of TRBD1 cannot be verified. This CDR3 has 15 amino acids. Germline values: CDR1 SGHTA, CDR2 FQGNSA. CDR3 sequence: CASSSTTGGYQPQHF. The full variable domain, in which reference TRBV7-2 and TRBJ1-5 provide the parts outside the CDR3, is GAGVSQSPSNKVTEKGKDVELRCDPISGHTALYWYRQSLGQGLEFLIYFQGNSAPDKSGLPSDRFSAERTGGSVSTLTIQRTQQEDSAVYLCASSSTTGGYQPQHFGDGTRLSIL.

V and J are TRBV13 and TRBJ2-6; with no DNA, the TCRdb D assignment of TRBD1 cannot be verified. The CDR3 loop spans 16 amino acids. Germline CDR1 is PRHDT and CDR2 is FYEKMQ (reference sequence). This CDR3 is CASSSWTGAGANVLTF.

This chain joins TRBV28 and TRBJ2-7. This CDR3 comprises 13 residues. CDR1 and CDR2 from the germline V gene are MDHEN and SYDVKM. CDR3 region: CASRPDSYYEQYF. Looking up the rest from reference TRBV28 and TRBJ2-7 gives the full variable domain: DVKVTQSSRYLVKRTGEKVFLECVQDMDHENMFWYRQDPGLGLRLIYFSYDVKMKEKGDIPEGYSVSREKKERFSLILESASTNQTSMYLCASRPDSYYEQYFGPGTRLTVT.

The V gene is TRBV29-1, the J gene TRBJ2-7; TCRdb designates TRBD1, a call that cannot be tested without DNA. In germline, CDR1 is SQVTM, CDR2 ANQGSEA. The CDR3 has 15 residues. CDR3 sequence reads: CSVEETGTEAYEQYF.

The chain recombines TRBV5-5 with TRBJ2-2; lacking DNA, the TRBD1 call made by TCRdb goes unchecked. The germline gives CDR1 SGHKS, CDR2 YYEKEE (reference sequence). This CDR3 spans 14 amino acids. CDR3 region: CASSPGQLSGELFF. The whole variable domain, remainder taken from reference TRBV5-5 and TRBJ2-2, is DAGVTQSPTHLIKTRGQQVTLRCSPISGHKSVSWYQQVLGQGPQFIFQYYEKEERGRGNFPDRFSARQFPNYSSELNVNALLLGDSALYLCASSPGQLSGELFFGEGSRLTVL.

The chain recombines TRBV27 with TRBJ1-4; with no DNA, the TCRdb D assignment of TRBD1 cannot be verified. CDR1 is MNHEY, CDR2 SMNVEV, per germline (reference sequence). This CDR3 is 13 amino acids long. CDR3 loop: CASGGQGHEKLFF.